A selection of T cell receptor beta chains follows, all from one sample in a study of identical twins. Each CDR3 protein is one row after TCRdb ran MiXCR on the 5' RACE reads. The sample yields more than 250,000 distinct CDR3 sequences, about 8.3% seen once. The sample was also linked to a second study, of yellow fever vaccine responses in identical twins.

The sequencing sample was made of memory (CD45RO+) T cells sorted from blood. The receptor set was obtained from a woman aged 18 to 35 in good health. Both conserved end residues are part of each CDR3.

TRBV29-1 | CSVSWSSSSNQPQHF
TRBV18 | CASSHEITKTGLETQYF
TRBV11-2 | CASSLGLKGRDNQPQHF
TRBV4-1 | CASSQSDVGTRSYNEQFF
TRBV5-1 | CASNATSLVLNNEQFF
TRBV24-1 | CATSDDGGARTGELFF
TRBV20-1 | CSARKTANEKLFF
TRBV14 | CASSRGTSGANVLTF
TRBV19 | CASSYQKNEKLFF
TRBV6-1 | CASSTGRGRTYEQYF
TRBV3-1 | CASSPRASGSVSGANVLTF
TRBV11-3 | CASSQGQHNSPLHF